This T cell receptor beta chain was retrieved from a study of cytomegalovirus exposure and HLA in healthy donors. The ends lost 5 bases at V and 3 bases at J; junction bases unmatched: 6. CDR3 length: 15 residues. In germline, CDR1 is SEHNR, CDR2 FQNEAQ (reference sequence). Study conclusions and caveats: CMV serostatus was the sole immune exposure information available. Most subjects' HLA-A and HLA-B alleles were reportedly predicted from TCR beta sequences.

PCR involved 60 Vbeta and 13 Jbeta primers. The method was immunoSEQ multiplex PCR; TCRdb's version includes in-frame clones alone and lacks a portion of them. The sample carries over 150,000 clones, 75% to 90% recorded once. As concerns this clone: Its antigen is still unknown.

The TCR was taken from a woman under 30 in good health and CMV-seronegative. The chain uses TRBV7-9 and TRBJ2-7, with 11 bases fitting TRBD1. The sequencing sample was made of PBMCs. The CDR3 reads CASSPLGTGGYEQYF. CDR3 in DNA: TGTGCCAGCAGCCCACTTGGGACAGGGGGCTACGAGCAGTACTTC.